Listed here are 5 T cell receptor beta chains from one sample, sequenced in a study of blood T cell repertoires in COVID-19. Data came from immunoSEQ multiplex PCR; TCRdb stores just in-frame clones and leaves some out. The profile covers some 250,000 clones, with 86% appearing a single time and around 5.9% taken by the ten largest. Sequenced material: peripheral blood. The receptors here all came from a man in his sixties with acute or convalescent COVID-19.

The rearrangement uses TRBV7-6 and TRBJ1-4; D not resolved. Trimming pared 0 bases from V and 5 bases from J, leaving 13 bases between. The CDR3 covers 16 residues. CDR1 SGHVS and CDR2 FNYEAQ come from the germline V gene. CDR3 bases: TGTGCCAGCAGCTTAGCCTTTTCCAAGCTCAATGAAAAACTGTTTTTT. Encoded protein: CASSLAFSKLNEKLFF.

The rearrangement links TRBV5-1 to TRBJ2-2; a possible D gene is TRBD1 (6 bases). Trimming removed 4 bases from V and 5 bases from J, with 9 bases in between. This CDR3 contains 13 residues. Germline V gives CDR1 SGHRS, CDR2 YFSETQ. The CDR3 DNA reads as TGCGCCAGCAGCCAGAGGGGGACCGGGGAGCTGTTTTTT. This codes for CASSQRGTGELFF.

The chain has TRBV7-3 and TRBJ2-7; 15 positions agree with TRBD2. This CDR3 contains 15 residues. The V gene's germline CDR1 is SGHTA and CDR2 FQGTGA. V gave up 3 bases and J gave up 7 bases; unmatched junction bases: 4. The CDR3 protein is CASSLGGLAGGEQYF. The CDR3 DNA sequence: TGTGCCAGCAGCTTGGGGGGACTAGCGGGAGGTGAGCAGTACTTC.

In this sample, this clone turned up a few times. The chain couples TRBV6-2 or TRBV6-3 to TRBJ2-1, with 8 bases lining up with TRBD2. The CDR3 runs to 16 residues. Germline V lookup: CDR1 MNHEY, CDR2 SVGEGT. V shed 2 bases, J shed 3 bases, and the junction held 6 bases outside the gene matches. CDR3 loop: CASSYLRTSGYNEQFF. The CDR3 bases are TGTGCCAGCAGTTACCTGCGAACTAGCGGCTACAATGAGCAGTTCTTC.

V and J are TRBV4-3 and TRBJ1-4; no clear D gene. The V gene lost 0 bases and the J gene lost 7 bases, with 18 bases spanning the gap. Germline V CDR1 and CDR2: LGHNA, YSLEER. This CDR3 has 17 amino acids. The CDR3 spells CASSQDITDPSSEKLFF. CDR3 nucleotides: TGCGCCAGCAGCCAAGATATAACCGATCCCAGTTCTGAAAAACTGTTTTTT.